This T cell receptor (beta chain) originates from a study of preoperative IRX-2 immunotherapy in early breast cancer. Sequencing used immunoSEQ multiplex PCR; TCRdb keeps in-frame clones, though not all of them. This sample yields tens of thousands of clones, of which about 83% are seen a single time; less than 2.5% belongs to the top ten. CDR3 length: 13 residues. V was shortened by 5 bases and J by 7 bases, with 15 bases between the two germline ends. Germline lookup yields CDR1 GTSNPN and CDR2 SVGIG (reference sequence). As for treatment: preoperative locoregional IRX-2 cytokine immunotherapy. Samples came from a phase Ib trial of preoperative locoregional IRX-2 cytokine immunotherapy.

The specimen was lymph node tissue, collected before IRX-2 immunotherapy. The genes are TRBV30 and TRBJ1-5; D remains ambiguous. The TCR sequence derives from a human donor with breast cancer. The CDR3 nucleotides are TGTGCCTGGTCCCCCGGGTTAGCACAGCCCCAGCATTTT. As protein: CAWSPGLAQPQHF.